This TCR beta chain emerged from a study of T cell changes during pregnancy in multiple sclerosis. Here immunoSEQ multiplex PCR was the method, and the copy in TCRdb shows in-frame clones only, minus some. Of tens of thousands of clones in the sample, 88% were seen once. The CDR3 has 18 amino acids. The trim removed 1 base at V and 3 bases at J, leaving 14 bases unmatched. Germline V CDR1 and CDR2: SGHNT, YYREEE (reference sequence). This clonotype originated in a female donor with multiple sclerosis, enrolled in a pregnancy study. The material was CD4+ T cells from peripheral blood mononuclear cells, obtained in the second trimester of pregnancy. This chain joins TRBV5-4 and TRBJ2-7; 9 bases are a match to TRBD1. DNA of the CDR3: TGTGCCAGCAGCTTGTTTCCCTTGGGGACAGGGCAGTACTACGAGCAGTACTTC. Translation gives CASSLFPLGTGQYYEQYF.